The clone carrying this T cell receptor beta chain was counted once. This specimen comes from a study of blood T cell repertoires in COVID-19. Sequencing was performed with immunoSEQ multiplex PCR; in TCRdb, only in-frame clones are kept and a portion is missing. This table has 300,000 to 400,000 clones, less than 85% appearing once. The V end was cut by 6 bases, the J end by 2 bases, with 7 bases between. The CDR3 totals 13 residues. CDR1 is MDHEN, CDR2 SYDVKM, per germline. Material for sequencing was PBMCs or T cells enriched from blood (not recorded which). The chain recombines TRBV28 with TRBJ2-2; D is unresolved. The clonotype comes from a woman aged 30 to 39 who had been exposed to COVID-19. This chain's CDR3 is CASRLPNTGELFF. As DNA, the CDR3 is TGTGCCAGCAGACTCCCTAACACCGGGGAGCTGTTTTTT.